This TCR beta chain stems from a study of T-cell reconstitution after alpha-beta-depleted transplantation in children. Study-level points and caveats: After transplant, at about two months, alpha-beta T cells were reportedly derived from several hundred expanded graft clones. Recipient T cells and thymic progenitors that survived were the source of the high TCRbeta diversity seen at day 60 in some patients.

Comments on this clonotype: Its antigen is not known.

Preparation of the TCRbeta library involved a method that used unique molecular identifiers. TCRdb independently ran MiXCR on the PCR reads; one entry per CDR3 protein. Of about 460,000 distinct CDR3 sequences in the sample, around 10% were seen once. V lost 3 bases to trimming and J lost 3 bases, with 9 bases between them. Germline lookup yields CDR1 SGHTA and CDR2 FQGNSA. This CDR3 comprises 13 residues. V usage is TRBV7-2 and J usage is TRBJ2-7; D is uncertain. The sequences come from PBMCs, mostly from graft donor cells, collected 180 days after TCRalphabeta/CD19-depleted stem cell transplant. The receptor comes from a female patient aged 2-9 years who had a stem cell transplant for aplastic anemia, so the T cells may come from the graft donor. The CDR3 sequence is CASSFDADYEQYF. As DNA, the CDR3 is TGTGCCAGCAGCTTCGACGCGGACTACGAGCAGTACTTC.